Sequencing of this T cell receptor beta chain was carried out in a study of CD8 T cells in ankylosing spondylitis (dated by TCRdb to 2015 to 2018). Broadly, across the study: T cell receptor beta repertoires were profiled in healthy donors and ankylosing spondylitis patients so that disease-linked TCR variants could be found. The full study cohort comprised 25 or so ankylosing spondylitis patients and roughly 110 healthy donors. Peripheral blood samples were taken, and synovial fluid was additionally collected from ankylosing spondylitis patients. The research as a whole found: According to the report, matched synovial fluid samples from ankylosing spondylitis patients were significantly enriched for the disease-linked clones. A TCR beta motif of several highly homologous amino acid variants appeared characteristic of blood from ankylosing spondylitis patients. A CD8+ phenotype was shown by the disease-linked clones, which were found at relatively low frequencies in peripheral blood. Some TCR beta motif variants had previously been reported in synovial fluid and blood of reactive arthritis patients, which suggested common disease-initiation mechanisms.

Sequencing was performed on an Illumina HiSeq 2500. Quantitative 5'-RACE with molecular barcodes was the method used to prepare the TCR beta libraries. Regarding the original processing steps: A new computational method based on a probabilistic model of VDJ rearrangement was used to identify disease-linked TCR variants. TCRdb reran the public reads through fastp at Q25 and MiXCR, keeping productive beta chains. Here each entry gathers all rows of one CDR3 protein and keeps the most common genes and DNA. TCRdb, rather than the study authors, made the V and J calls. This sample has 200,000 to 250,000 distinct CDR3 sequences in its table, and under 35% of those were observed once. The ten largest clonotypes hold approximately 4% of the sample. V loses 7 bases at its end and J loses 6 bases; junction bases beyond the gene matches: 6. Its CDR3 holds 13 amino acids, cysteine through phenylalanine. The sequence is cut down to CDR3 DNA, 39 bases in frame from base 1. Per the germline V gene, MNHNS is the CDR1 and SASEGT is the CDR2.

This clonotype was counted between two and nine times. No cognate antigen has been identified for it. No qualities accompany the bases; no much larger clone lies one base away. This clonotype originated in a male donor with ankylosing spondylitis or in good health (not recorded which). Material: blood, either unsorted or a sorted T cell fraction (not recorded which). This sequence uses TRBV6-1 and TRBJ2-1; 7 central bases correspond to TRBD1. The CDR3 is CASKSTGFNEQFF. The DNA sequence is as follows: TGTGCCAGCAAGTCGACAGGGTTCAATGAGCAGTTCTTC.